Following are 16 T cell receptor beta chains from one sample sequenced in a study of blood T cell repertoires in COVID-19. Some clones are missing from TCRdb's copy, which holds only in-frame ones; the method was immunoSEQ multiplex PCR. The profile covers more than 150,000 clones, with around 85% appearing a single time and about 9.4% taken by the ten largest. Sequenced material: peripheral blood. The receptor source for this set is a woman older than 75 with acute or convalescent COVID-19.

The chain combines TRBV7-2 with TRBJ1-6, with TRBD1 as a possible D gene (5 bases). The V gene's germline CDR1 is SGHTA and CDR2 FQGNSA. The CDR3 is 14 residues long. Trimming took off 6 bases at V and 10 bases at J, with 16 bases between the two ends. The CDR3 region has the DNA TGTGCCAGCAGGACCTTTGCACAGGAGTCACCCCTCCACTTT. It specifies CASRTFAQESPLHF.

The chain recombines TRBV6-6 with TRBJ2-5, with 9 bases fitting TRBD1. Trimming cost V 4 bases and J 4 bases; bases outside gene matches: 4. The CDR3 loop spans 14 amino acids. Per the germline V gene, CDR1 is MNHNY and CDR2 is SVGAGI (reference sequence). The CDR3 protein is CASSSGTGTETQYF. DNA of the CDR3: TGTGCCAGCAGTTCAGGGACAGGGACAGAGACCCAGTACTTC.

This chain joins TRBV27 and TRBJ2-1, with 12 nucleotides matching TRBD2. J gave up 8 bases and V 6 bases, and 5 bases lay outside the gene matches. Per germline, CDR1 MNHEY and CDR2 SMNVEV (reference sequence). This CDR3 contains 14 residues. The CDR3, as DNA: TGTGCCAGCAGCGGACTAGCGGGGCTGGATGAGCAGTTCTTC. Amino acids: CASSGLAGLDEQFF.

This chain links TRBV7-2 with TRBJ2-4; D ambiguous. The V end lost 1 base, the J end lost 5 bases, and 9 bases lay between the germline ends. CDR1 is SGHTA and CDR2 is FQGNSA in the germline V gene. The CDR3 is 14 amino acids. The CDR3 sequence: CASSLDSGENIQYF. The CDR3 nucleotides read TGTGCCAGCAGCTTAGATTCGGGTGAAAACATTCAGTACTTC.

J is TRBJ2-7 and V is TRBV6-5; 7 nucleotides align to TRBD1. Germline V gene lookup returns CDR1 MNHEY and CDR2 SVGAGI. V shed 5 bases and J 3 bases; nucleotides not matched to a gene: 10. This CDR3 has 15 amino acids. The chain's CDR3 is CASSTGLAGGYEQYF. The CDR3 coding sequence is TGTGCCAGCAGTACCGGTTTGGCAGGGGGCTACGAGCAGTACTTC.

This clone was observed a handful of times. The J gene is TRBJ1-6, the V gene TRBV25-1, with a tentative D call TRBD1 (6 bases). The CDR3 has 15 amino acids. V was clipped by 1 base and J by 10 bases, with 14 bases between them. In germline, CDR1 is MGHDK, CDR2 SYGVNS. As DNA, the CDR3 is TGTGCCAGCAGTGAATTGGACAGTTCCCAATCACCCCTCCACTTT. Encoded protein: CASSELDSSQSPLHF.

This clone is a singleton in its sample. This chain uses TRBV7-9 with TRBJ1-2, with TRBD1 matching 11 bases. Germline assignment: CDR1 SEHNR and CDR2 FQNEAQ (reference sequence). The CDR3 consists of 14 residues. Trimming cost V 4 bases and J 2 bases; bases outside gene matches: 0. This CDR3 is CASSWDRGNYGYTF. The CDR3 DNA reads as TGTGCCAGCAGCTGGGACAGGGGGAACTATGGCTACACCTTC.

This clone came up a few times. The chain uses TRBV2 and TRBJ2-7; TRBD2 matches at 9 bases. With 0 bases clipped from V and 4 bases from J, the junction kept 4 bases outside the gene matches. Germline V lookup: CDR1 SNHLY, CDR2 FYNNEI. The CDR3 has 15 residues. CDR3 residues: CASSEAGLAGYEQYF. Here the CDR3 DNA reads TGTGCCAGCAGTGAAGCAGGGCTAGCGGGATACGAGCAGTACTTC.

This clone has a single count. V usage is TRBV2 and J usage is TRBJ1-6, with 9 bases aligning to TRBD1. V shed 6 bases and J 6 bases; nucleotides not matched to a gene: 6. The CDR3 consists of 15 residues. The V gene's germline CDR1 is SNHLY and CDR2 FYNNEI. DNA of the CDR3: TGTGCCAGCAGGGCACAGGGGGCGCTTAATTCACCCCTCCACTTT. Translation gives CASRAQGALNSPLHF.

This chain uses TRBV30 with TRBJ1-3; TRBD1 matches 8 bases. Germline lookup yields CDR1 GTSNPN and CDR2 SVGIG (reference sequence). The CDR3 is 15 residues long. V dropped 2 bases and J dropped 4; count of bases not matched to a gene: 7. Here the CDR3 reads CAWSTTGGIGNTIYF. The CDR3 DNA follows: TGTGCCTGGAGTACTACAGGGGGGATAGGAAACACCATATATTTT.

V and J are TRBV3-1 (or the pseudogene TRBV3-2) and TRBJ1-3; D gene ambiguous. This CDR3 comprises 15 residues. The V end lost 0 bases, the J end lost 2 bases, and 8 bases lay between the germline ends. Per germline, CDR1 LGHDT and CDR2 YNNKEL (reference sequence). The CDR3 sequence is CASSQDPTAGNTIYF. In nucleotides, the CDR3 is TGTGCCAGCAGCCAAGATCCCACAGCTGGAAACACCATATATTTT.

The chain is built from TRBV5-1 and TRBJ2-7, with 8 bases identical to TRBD2. Germline V gives CDR1 SGHRS, CDR2 YFSETQ. Trimming removed 3 bases from V and 6 bases from J; junction bases left unmatched: 8. The CDR3 loop spans 14 amino acids. The CDR3 region is CASSSTSATGEQYF. In DNA form, the CDR3 reads TGCGCCAGCAGCTCGACTAGCGCGACGGGCGAGCAGTACTTC.

This chain connects TRBV4-2 to TRBJ2-3; TRBD2 aligns across 11 bases. J lost 4 bases, V lost 0 bases, and 3 bases had no gene match. The CDR3 covers 16 residues. The V gene's germline CDR1 is LGHNA and CDR2 YNFKEQ. Here the CDR3 reads CASSQELAGGADTQYF. CDR3 DNA: TGTGCCAGCAGCCAAGAGCTAGCGGGAGGCGCAGATACGCAGTATTTT.

V and J are TRBV5-1 and TRBJ1-4; 7 nucleotides line up with TRBD1. The CDR3 length is 15 residues. In germline, CDR1 is SGHRS, CDR2 YFSETQ. V gave up 4 bases and J gave up 0 bases; unmatched junction bases: 3. The CDR3 protein is CASSTGTATNEKLFF. The CDR3 nucleotides are TGCGCCAGCAGCACCGGGACAGCAACTAATGAAAAACTGTTTTTT.

In the case of this clone: This sample includes further DNA sequences coding for the same CDR3. This sequence joins TRBV4-2 and TRBJ1-5, with 7 bases that match TRBD1. Germline CDR1 is LGHNA and CDR2 is YNFKEQ. This CDR3 region has 15 residues. Trimming at V came to 4 bases and at J to 2 bases, leaving 5 bases not matched to a gene. Here the CDR3 reads CASSRDRDGNQPQHF. In DNA, the CDR3 is TGTGCCAGCAGCCGAGACAGGGATGGCAATCAGCCCCAGCATTTT.

This clone was seen just once. The V call is TRBV3-1 (or the pseudogene TRBV3-2), the J call TRBJ2-3, with TRBD2 matching 10 bases. This CDR3 is built from 16 residues. Unmatched junction bases numbered 12, after V lost 6 bases and J lost 6 bases. Germline CDR1 LGHDT, CDR2 YNNKEL (reference sequence). CDR3 region: CASSRYSGGRQDTQYF. The CDR3, as DNA: TGTGCCAGCAGTCGCTATAGCGGGGGGCGGCAGGATACGCAGTATTTT.